This TCR beta chain was captured in a study of control samples from healthy donors and cancer patients. V was pared by 7 bases and J by 2 bases, with 14 bases between. There are 14 residues in the CDR3. From germline, CDR1 is MDHEN and CDR2 SYDVKM. Profiling relied on immunoSEQ multiplex PCR, and the TCRdb table lists in-frame clones only, not all of them. Here the sample spans about 180,000 clones, around 87% being singletons. The specimen was blood. This receptor was identified in a woman between 50 and 59 years old in good health. The J gene is TRBJ1-2, the V gene TRBV28, with D possibly TRBD1 on 5 matching bases. CDR3: CASTRGGANYGYTF. The CDR3 DNA reads as TGTGCCAGCACCCGGGGCGGGGCAAACTATGGCTACACCTTC.